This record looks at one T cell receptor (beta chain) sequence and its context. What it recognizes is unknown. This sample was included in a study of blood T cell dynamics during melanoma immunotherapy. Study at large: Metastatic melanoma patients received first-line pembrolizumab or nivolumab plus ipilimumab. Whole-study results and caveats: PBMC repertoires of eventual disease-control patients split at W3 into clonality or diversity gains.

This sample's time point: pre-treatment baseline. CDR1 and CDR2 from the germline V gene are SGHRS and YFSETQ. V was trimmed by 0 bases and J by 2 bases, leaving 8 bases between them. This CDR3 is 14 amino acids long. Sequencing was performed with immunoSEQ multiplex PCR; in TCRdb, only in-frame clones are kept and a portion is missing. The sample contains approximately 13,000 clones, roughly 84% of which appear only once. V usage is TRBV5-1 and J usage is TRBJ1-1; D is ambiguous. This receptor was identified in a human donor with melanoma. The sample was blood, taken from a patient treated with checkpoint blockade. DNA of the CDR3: TGCGCCAGCAGCTTGGTTTCAGACAACACTGAAGCTTTCTTT. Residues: CASSLVSDNTEAFF.